Each of the 13 T cell receptor beta chains below was sequenced from the same sample in a study of cytomegalovirus exposure and HLA in healthy donors. PCR involved 60 Vbeta and 13 Jbeta primers. The protocol was immunoSEQ multiplex PCR, while the TCRdb copy is restricted to in-frame clones and leaves out a portion. Found here are a few hundred thousand clones, around 90% of them singletons; the top ten hold about 1.7%. Sequenced input: PBMCs. These TCRs come from a girl aged 2 to 10 in good health and CMV-seronegative.

The rearrangement joins TRBV5-1 to TRBJ2-3, with 9 positions matching TRBD1. Trimming at V came to 4 bases and at J to 2 bases, leaving 8 bases not matched to a gene. The CDR3 covers 16 residues. Germline lookup yields CDR1 SGHRS and CDR2 YFSETQ. This CDR3 reads CASSTTGGGNTDTQYF. CDR3 in DNA: TGCGCCAGCAGCACGACAGGGGGGGGGAACACAGATACGCAGTATTTT.

The chain recombines TRBV18 with TRBJ1-5; possible D gene TRBD1, 6 bases. Germline values: CDR1 KGHSH, CDR2 LQKENI. The V and J ends lost 6 bases and 2 bases respectively, with 14 bases between them. The CDR3 is made up of 15 amino acids. The CDR3 loop is CASSSWGPGNQPQHF. In nucleotides, the CDR3 is TGTGCCAGCTCCTCCTGGGGGCCAGGCAATCAGCCCCAGCATTTT.

V gene TRBV28 combines with J gene TRBJ2-5; D might be TRBD1 (6 bases). Deletions cut 10 bases from V and 0 bases from J, with 12 bases between. This CDR3 region has 13 residues. CDR1 is MDHEN and CDR2 is SYDVKM in the germline V gene. CDR3 coding DNA: TGTGCCACCCTAAACAGGGACCAAGAGACCCAGTACTTC. It encodes CATLNRDQETQYF.

The V call is TRBV4-1, the J call TRBJ2-3; no firm D call. The CDR3 totals 16 residues. Germline V lookup: CDR1 MGHRA, CDR2 YSYEKL. The V and J ends lost 5 bases and 0 bases respectively, with 15 bases between them. CDR3 residues: CASSSRSNPSTDTQYF. CDR3 DNA sequence: TGCGCCAGCAGCTCCCGTTCTAATCCTAGCACAGATACGCAGTATTTT.

This clone showed up just a few times. The chain couples TRBV6-6 to TRBJ2-1, with no clear D. Trimming took 7 bases from V and 6 from J, leaving 13 bases between them. The CDR3 spans 13 residues. The V gene's germline CDR1 is MNHNY and CDR2 SVGAGI (reference sequence). CDR3 protein: CASKATAPNEQFF. The CDR3 bases are TGTGCCAGCAAGGCGACTGCCCCCAATGAGCAGTTCTTC.

The CDR3 nucleotides are TGTGCCAGCTCACCCGGGATATCTGGAAACACCATATATTTT. The encoded protein is CASSPGISGNTIYF. The chain links TRBV27 to TRBJ1-3; D remains ambiguous. Germline lookup yields CDR1 MNHEY and CDR2 SMNVEV (reference sequence). This CDR3 is built from 14 residues. The V end lost 8 bases, the J end lost 1 base, and 12 bases lay between the germline ends.

Only a few counts were recorded for this clone. Other DNA sequences in the same sample also yield this CDR3. V is TRBV5-1 and J is TRBJ2-2; D remains unclear. The CDR3 has 12 amino acids. Germline CDR1 SGHRS, CDR2 YFSETQ. Between the trimmed V and J ends, which lost 4 bases and 3 bases, there was a span of 4 bases. The CDR3 loop is CASSADTGELFF. DNA for the CDR3: TGCGCCAGCAGCGCGGACACCGGGGAGCTGTTTTTT.

This clone occurred once. V and J are TRBV5-4 and TRBJ2-7; 13 bases align to TRBD2. J gave up 4 bases and V 3 bases, and 4 bases lay outside the gene matches. Per germline, CDR1 SGHNT and CDR2 YYREEE (reference sequence). CDR3 length: 15 amino acids. CDR3 region: CASSSLAGGPYEQYF. CDR3 nucleotide sequence: TGTGCCAGCAGCTCACTAGCGGGAGGGCCGTACGAGCAGTACTTC.

This clone was detected once. The gene calls are TRBV11-2 and TRBJ1-2, with D unresolved. The germline V gene has CDR1 SGHAT and CDR2 FQNNGV. Trimming stripped 5 bases from V and 1 base from J, with 14 bases between. The CDR3 length is 15 residues. The CDR3 here is CASSPRTGSNYGYTF. In DNA form, the CDR3 reads TGTGCCAGCAGCCCACGGACGGGAAGTAACTATGGCTACACCTTC.

V and J are TRBV5-6 and TRBJ2-3; 8 nucleotides agree with TRBD1. V was pared by 4 bases and J by 2 bases, with 6 bases of the junction left unmatched. This CDR3 spans 15 amino acids. Germline CDR1 is SGHDT and CDR2 is YYEEEE. The CDR3 nucleotides are TGTGCCAGCAGCCCTACGGACAGGGCCACAGATACGCAGTATTTT. Residues: CASSPTDRATDTQYF.

V usage is TRBV6-6 and J usage is TRBJ2-7, with D possibly matching TRBD2 (6 bases). Germline V gene data show CDR1 as MNHNY and CDR2 as SVGAGI (reference sequence). Trimming pared 2 bases from V and 5 bases from J, leaving 16 bases between. The CDR3 extends over 15 amino acids. The CDR3 loop reads CASSYPATASDEQYF. CDR3 coding DNA: TGTGCCAGCAGTTACCCCGCTACTGCTAGCGACGAGCAGTACTTC.

The rearrangement joins TRBV19 to TRBJ2-1, with D perhaps TRBD1 (5 bases). The germline CDR1 and CDR2 sequences are LNHDA and SQIVND (reference sequence). The ends were cut back, 7 bases at V and 4 bases at J, with 23 bases in the middle. This CDR3 is built from 17 residues. The CDR3 DNA reads TGTGCCAGTACCCCGGCAGGGTGGGCCCTTGCTTACAATGAGCAGTTCTTC. It codes for CASTPAGWALAYNEQFF.

V is TRBV19 and J is TRBJ1-1; D gene uncertain. The CDR3 spans 15 residues. Germline lookup yields CDR1 LNHDA and CDR2 SQIVND (reference sequence). Deletions cut 1 base from V and 1 base from J, with 10 bases between. The CDR3 nucleotides are TGTGCCAGTAGTATAGGAGGCAGAGCGAACACTGAAGCTTTCTTT. Its protein product is CASSIGGRANTEAFF.